This T cell receptor beta chain was observed in a study of T cell repertoires in cytomegalovirus infection. The CDR3 is 12 residues long. Trimming left V 4 bases short and J 4 bases short, with 7 bases between. Germline lookup yields CDR1 MDHEN and CDR2 SYDVKM. TCRdb passed the reads through MiXCR, listing each CDR3 protein once. The repertoire holds approximately 700,000 distinct CDR3 sequences, with under 40% as singletons. Points from the study as a whole: Summed frequency of public TCR beta families distinguished CMV carriers with the relevant HLA.

As to this clonotype: Its antigen remains unidentified.

Sample: PBMCs. The clonotype comes from a human donor in good health (CMV status not recorded). Some clones in this sample may be carry-over from other donors' samples. The V gene is TRBV28, the J gene TRBJ1-2; D not resolved. Written as DNA, the CDR3 is TGTGCCAGCAGTTCGGTGATCTATGGCTACACCTTC. Amino acid sequence: CASSSVIYGYTF.